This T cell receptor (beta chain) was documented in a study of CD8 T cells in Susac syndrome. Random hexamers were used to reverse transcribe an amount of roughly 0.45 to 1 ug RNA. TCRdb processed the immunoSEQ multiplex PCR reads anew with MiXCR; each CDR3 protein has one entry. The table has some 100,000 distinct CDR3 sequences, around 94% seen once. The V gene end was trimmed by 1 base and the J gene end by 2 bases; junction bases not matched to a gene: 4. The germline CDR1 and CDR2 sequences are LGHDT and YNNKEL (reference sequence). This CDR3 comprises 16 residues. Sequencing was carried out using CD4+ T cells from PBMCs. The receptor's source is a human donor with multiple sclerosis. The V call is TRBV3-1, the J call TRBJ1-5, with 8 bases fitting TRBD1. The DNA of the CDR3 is TGTGCCAGCAGCCAAGGAACGACAGGGGGCAATCAGCCCCAGCATTTT. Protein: CASSQGTTGGNQPQHF.